The T cell receptor (beta chain) described here comes from a study of blood T cell repertoires in COVID-19. Study details: The samples span acute and convalescent COVID-19 from the United States, Italy and Spain. Sample material is recorded as cDNA or gDNA derived from T cells, B-cell-depleted T cells, or PBMCs.

All enrollees were about 18 to 100 years old and from about 24 US areas. Two negative PCRs, clearance, or symptom resolution characterized the recovered Cohort 3 donors. Germline V lookup: CDR1 MNHEY, CDR2 SMNVEV (reference sequence). The length of the CDR3 is 15 residues. V shed 0 bases and J 7 bases; nucleotides not matched to a gene: 8. The data were produced by immunoSEQ multiplex PCR, yet TCRdb's version contains in-frame clones alone and is incomplete. The sample consists of a few hundred thousand clones, about nine tenths of them appearing once. The sequencing input was PBMCs or T cells enriched from blood (not recorded which). This sequence joins TRBV27 and TRBJ1-1; 7 bases align to TRBD1. This TCR was recovered from a woman aged 40 to 49 who had recovered from COVID-19. This chain's CDR3 is CASSLSLTGVSEAFF. In DNA form, the CDR3 reads TGTGCCAGCAGTTTATCCCTTACAGGGGTGAGTGAAGCTTTCTTT.